The sequence of this T cell receptor beta chain was determined in a study of T cells in Graves' hyperthyroidism and ophthalmopathy. On this clonotype: Its target is unknown. Its ends do not fully match the called genes, so a read error is possible.

Study-wide points: Most thyroid clonotypes that were expanded above 0.001 also turned up in blood.

Graves' hyperthyroidism is called stable when ophthalmopathy does not progress within 18 months. Patients aged 18 to 65 had newly diagnosed hyperthyroidism of under 2 months' duration. PBMCs stemmed from over 7.5 ml fresh peripheral blood. Authors of the study amplified TCR beta CDR3 regions from RNA transcripts. First-round RT-PCR with HTBI primers amplified the TCR CDR3 region. TCRdb analysed the multiplex PCR reads with MiXCR anew, one entry per CDR3 protein. The data hold over 700,000 distinct CDR3 sequences, with about 35% observed a single time. This CDR3 spans 18 amino acids. Germline CDR1 SSHAT, CDR2 FNYEAQ (reference sequence).

The sequence was obtained from a woman aged 40 to 49 with Graves' hyperthyroidism. Sequencing was carried out using blood. The chain links TRBV7-7 to TRBJ2-7; 9 bases align to TRBD1. The CDR3 sequence is CASSLDPRGTGSSYEQYF. DNA of the CDR3: TGTGCTAGCAGCTTAGACCCACGAGGGACAGGGAGCTCCTACGAGCAGTACTTC.